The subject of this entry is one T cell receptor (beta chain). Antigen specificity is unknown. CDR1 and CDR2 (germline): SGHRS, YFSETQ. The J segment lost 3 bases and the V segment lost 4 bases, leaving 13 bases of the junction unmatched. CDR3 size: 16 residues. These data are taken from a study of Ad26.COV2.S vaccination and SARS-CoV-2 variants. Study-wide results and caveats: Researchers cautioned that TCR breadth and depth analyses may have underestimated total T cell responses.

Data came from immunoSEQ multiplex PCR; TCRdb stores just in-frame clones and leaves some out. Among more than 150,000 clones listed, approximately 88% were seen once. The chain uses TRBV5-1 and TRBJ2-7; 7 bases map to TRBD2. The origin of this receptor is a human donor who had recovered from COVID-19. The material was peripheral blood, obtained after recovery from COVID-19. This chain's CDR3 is CASSPVLRRDYYEQYF. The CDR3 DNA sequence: TGCGCCAGCAGCCCGGTTCTGCGCCGGGACTACTACGAGCAGTACTTC.